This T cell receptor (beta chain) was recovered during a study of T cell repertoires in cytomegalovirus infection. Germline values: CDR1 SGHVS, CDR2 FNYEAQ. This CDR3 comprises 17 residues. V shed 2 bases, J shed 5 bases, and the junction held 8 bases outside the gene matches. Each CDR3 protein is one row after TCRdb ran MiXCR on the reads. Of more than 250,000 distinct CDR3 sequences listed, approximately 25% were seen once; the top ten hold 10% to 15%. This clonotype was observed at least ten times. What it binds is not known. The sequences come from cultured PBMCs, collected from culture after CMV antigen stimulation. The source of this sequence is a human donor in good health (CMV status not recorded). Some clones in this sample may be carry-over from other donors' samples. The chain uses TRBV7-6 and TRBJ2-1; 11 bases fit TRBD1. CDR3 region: CASSLMFGQGANNEQFF. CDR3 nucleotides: TGTGCCAGCAGCTTAATGTTCGGACAGGGGGCGAACAATGAGCAGTTCTTC.